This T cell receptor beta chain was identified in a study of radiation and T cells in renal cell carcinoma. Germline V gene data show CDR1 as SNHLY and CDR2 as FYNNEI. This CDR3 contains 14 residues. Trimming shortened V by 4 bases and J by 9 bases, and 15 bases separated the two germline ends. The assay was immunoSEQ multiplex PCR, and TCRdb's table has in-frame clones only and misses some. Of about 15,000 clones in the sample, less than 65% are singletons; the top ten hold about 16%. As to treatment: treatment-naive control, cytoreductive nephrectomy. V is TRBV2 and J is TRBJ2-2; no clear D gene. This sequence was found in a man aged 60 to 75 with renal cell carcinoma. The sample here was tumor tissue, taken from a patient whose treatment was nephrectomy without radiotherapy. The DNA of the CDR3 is TGTGCCAGCAGTGGGTCCGCGAAGGGTAGGGAGCTGTTTTTT. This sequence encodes CASSGSAKGRELFF.